This T cell receptor beta chain was recorded in a study of cytomegalovirus exposure and HLA in healthy donors. PCR primers comprised 60 Vbeta and 13 Jbeta primers. TCRdb's table, derived via immunoSEQ multiplex PCR, lists solely in-frame clones and lacks some. The repertoire holds around 90,000 clones, with 82% as singletons. Donors counted as nominally healthy when sampled, yet unrecorded immune exposures were likely. The V gene end was trimmed by 3 bases and the J gene end by 5 bases; junction bases not matched to a gene: 6. The CDR3 has 14 residues. Germline lookup yields CDR1 SGDLS and CDR2 YYNGEE.

The specimen was PBMCs. This TCR came from a man between 45 and 60 years old in good health and CMV-seronegative. This chain links TRBV9 with TRBJ2-3; 7 positions agree with TRBD1. Here the CDR3 DNA reads TGTGCCAGCAGCGGAAGACGGGACAGAGATACGCAGTATTTT. It yields the protein CASSGRRDRDTQYF.